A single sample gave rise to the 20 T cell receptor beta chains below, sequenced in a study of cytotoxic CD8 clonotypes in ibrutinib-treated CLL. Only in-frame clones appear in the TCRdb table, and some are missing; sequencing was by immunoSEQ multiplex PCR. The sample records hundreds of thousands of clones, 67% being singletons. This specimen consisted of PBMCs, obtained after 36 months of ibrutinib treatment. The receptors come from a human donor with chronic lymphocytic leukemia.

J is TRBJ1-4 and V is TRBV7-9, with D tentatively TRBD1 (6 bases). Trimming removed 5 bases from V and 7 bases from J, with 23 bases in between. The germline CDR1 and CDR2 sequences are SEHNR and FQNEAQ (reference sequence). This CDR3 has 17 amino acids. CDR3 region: CASSTGTSSWGAEKLFF. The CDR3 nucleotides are TGTGCCAGCAGCACGGGGACATCAAGTTGGGGGGCTGAAAAACTGTTTTTT.

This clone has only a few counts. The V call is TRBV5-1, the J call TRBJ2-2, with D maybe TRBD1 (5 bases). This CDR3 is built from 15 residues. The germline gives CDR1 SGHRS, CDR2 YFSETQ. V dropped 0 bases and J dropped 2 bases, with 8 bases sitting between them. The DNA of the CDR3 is TGCGCCAGCAGCTTGGACAGGCTAAACACCGGGGAGCTGTTTTTT. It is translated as CASSLDRLNTGELFF.

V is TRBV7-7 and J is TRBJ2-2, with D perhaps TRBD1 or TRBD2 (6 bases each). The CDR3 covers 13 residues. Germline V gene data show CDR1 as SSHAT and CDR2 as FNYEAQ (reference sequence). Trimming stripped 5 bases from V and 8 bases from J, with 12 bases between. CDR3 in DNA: TGTGCCAGCAGCCCGGGGGCCGGTGGGGAGCTGTTTTTT. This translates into CASSPGAGGELFF. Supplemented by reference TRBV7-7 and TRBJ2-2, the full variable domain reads GAGVSQSPRYKVTKRGQDVTLRCDPISSHATLYWYQQALGQGPEFLTYFNYEAQPDKSGLPSDRFSAERPEGSISTLTIQRTEQRDSAMYRCASSPGAGGELFFGEGSRLTVL.

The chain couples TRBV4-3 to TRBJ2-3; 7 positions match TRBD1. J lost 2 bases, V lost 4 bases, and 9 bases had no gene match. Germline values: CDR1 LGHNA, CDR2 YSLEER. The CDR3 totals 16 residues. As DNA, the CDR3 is TGCGCCAGCAGCCCCAATCCCGGACAGGCCACAGATACGCAGTATTTT. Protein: CASSPNPGQATDTQYF.

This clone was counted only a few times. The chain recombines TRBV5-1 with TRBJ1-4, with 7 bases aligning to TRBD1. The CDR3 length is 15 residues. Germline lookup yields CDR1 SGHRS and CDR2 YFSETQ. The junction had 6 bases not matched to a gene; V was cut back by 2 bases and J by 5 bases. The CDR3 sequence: CASSLVEGANEKLFF. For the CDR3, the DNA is TGCGCCAGCAGCTTAGTTGAGGGGGCGAATGAAAAACTGTTTTTT.

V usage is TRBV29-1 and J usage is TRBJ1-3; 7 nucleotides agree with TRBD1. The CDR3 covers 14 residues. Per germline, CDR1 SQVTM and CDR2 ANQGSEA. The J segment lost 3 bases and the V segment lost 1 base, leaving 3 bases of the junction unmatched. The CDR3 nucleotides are TGCAGCGTTGAAGTTTGGGACAGTGGAAACACCATATATTTT. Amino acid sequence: CSVEVWDSGNTIYF.

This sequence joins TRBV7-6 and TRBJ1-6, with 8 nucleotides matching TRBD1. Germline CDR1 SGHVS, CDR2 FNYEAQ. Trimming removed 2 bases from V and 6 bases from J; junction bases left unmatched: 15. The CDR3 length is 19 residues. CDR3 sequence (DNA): TGTGCCAGCAGCTTAAAGGCCAGGGGGCCCGTCTTCTTTAATTCACCCCTCCACTTT. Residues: CASSLKARGPVFFNSPLHF.

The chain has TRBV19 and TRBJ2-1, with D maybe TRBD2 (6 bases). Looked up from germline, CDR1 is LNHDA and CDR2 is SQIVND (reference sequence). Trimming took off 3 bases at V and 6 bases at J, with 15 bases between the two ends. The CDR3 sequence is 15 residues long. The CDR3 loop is CASSIYLQGGNEQFF. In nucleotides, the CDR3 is TGTGCCAGTAGTATTTATCTCCAGGGAGGCAATGAGCAGTTCTTC.

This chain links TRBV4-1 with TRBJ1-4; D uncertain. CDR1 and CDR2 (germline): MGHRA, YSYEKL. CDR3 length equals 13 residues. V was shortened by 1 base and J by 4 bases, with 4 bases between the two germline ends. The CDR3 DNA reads TGCGCCAGCAGCCAAGCCCTTAATGAAAAACTGTTTTTT. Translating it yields CASSQALNEKLFF.

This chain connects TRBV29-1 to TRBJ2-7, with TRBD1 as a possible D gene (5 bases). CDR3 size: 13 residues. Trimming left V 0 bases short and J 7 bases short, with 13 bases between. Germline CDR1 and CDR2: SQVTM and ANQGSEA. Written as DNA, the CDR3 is TGCAGCGTTGAAGACGGCCAGGGCTGGGAGCAGTACTTC. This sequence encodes CSVEDGQGWEQYF.

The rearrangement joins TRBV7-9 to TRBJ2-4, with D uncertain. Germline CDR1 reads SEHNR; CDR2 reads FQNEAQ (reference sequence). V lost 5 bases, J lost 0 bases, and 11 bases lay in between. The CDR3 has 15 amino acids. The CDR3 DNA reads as TGTGCCAGCAGCCCTTTCCCTGTAGCCAAAAACATTCAGTACTTC. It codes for CASSPFPVAKNIQYF.

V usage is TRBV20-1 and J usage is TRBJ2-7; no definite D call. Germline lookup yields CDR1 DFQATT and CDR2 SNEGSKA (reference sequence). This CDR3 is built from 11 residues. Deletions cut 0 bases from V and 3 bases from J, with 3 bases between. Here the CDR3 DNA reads TGCAGTGCTAGAGAGAACTACGAGCAGTACTTC. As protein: CSARENYEQYF.

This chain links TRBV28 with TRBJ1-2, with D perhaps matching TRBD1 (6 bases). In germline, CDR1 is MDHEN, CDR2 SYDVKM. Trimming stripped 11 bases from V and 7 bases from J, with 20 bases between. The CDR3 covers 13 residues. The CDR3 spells CAAGWGQSFGYTF. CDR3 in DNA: TGTGCCGCCGGTTGGGGGCAGTCTTTTGGCTACACCTTC.

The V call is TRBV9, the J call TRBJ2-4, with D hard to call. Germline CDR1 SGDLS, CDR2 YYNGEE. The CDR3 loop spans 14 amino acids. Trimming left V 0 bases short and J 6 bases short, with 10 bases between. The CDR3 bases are TGTGCCAGCAGCGTAGATCCCATCGGAAACATTCAGTACTTC. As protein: CASSVDPIGNIQYF. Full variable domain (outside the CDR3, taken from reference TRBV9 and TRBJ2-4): DSGVTQTPKHLITATGQRVTLRCSPRSGDLSVYWYQQSLDQGLQFLIQYYNGEERAKGNILERFSAQQFPDLHSELNLSSLELGDSALYFCASSVDPIGNIQYFGAGTRLSVL.

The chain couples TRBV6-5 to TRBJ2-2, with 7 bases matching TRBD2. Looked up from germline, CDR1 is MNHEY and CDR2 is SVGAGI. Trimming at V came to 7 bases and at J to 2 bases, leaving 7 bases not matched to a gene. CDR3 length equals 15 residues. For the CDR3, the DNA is TGTGCCAGCACCGGGAGGCTTTCCAACACCGGGGAGCTGTTTTTT. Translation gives CASTGRLSNTGELFF.

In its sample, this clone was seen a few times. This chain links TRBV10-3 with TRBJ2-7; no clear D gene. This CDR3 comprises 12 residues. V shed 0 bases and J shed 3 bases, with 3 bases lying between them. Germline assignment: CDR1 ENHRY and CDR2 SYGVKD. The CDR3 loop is CAISESRYEQYF. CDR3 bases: TGTGCCATCAGTGAGTCGCGCTACGAGCAGTACTTC.

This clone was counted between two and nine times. CDR3 nucleotide sequence: TGTGCCAGCAGCAAAGGGGAGGGTCTGAGCGAGCAGTACTTC. Its translation: CASSKGEGLSEQYF. This rearrangement joins TRBV21-1 to TRBJ2-7; TRBD2, the table's D call, was not compared with the DNA. TRBV21-1 corresponds to a pseudogene. The CDR3 covers 14 residues.

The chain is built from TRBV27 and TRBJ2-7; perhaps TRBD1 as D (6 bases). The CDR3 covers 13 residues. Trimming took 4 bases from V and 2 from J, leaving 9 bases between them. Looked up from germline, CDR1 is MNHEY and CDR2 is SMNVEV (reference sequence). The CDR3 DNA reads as TGTGCCAGCAGTTCCGGGACAACCTACGAGCAGTACTTC. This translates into CASSSGTTYEQYF.

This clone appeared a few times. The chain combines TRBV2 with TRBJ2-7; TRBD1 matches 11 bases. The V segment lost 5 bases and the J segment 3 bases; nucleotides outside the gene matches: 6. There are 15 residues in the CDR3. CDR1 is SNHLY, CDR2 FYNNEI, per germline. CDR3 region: CASSNAGTGGYEQYF. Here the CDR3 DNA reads TGTGCCAGCAGTAATGCCGGGACAGGGGGCTACGAGCAGTACTTC.

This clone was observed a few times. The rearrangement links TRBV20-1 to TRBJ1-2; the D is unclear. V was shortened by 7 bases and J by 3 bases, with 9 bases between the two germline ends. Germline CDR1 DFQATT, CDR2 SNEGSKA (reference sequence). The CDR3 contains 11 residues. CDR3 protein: CSVVSDYGYTF. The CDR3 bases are TGCAGTGTTGTGTCCGACTATGGCTACACCTTC.